The rows below give T cell receptor beta chains drawn from one sample of a study of CD8 T cells in ankylosing spondylitis. TCRdb reprocessed the 5' RACE reads via MiXCR and lists one record per CDR3 protein. The data hold about 220,000 distinct CDR3 sequences, with around 7.9% observed a single time. Material for sequencing was blood, either unsorted or a sorted T cell fraction (not recorded which). The origin of the receptors is a male donor with ankylosing spondylitis. Each CDR3 is given with its conserved first and last residue. A D gene is named only where the DNA matches it firmly. The size entry is marked missing in some rows and otherwise reads once, few, many or a size class.

TRBJ2-7,few,TRBV7-7,12,TRBD2,CAVGLGPYEQYF,TGTGCTGTCGGACTAGGACCCTACGAGCAGTACTTC
TRBJ2-6,NA,TRBV29-1,17,TRBD1,CSAPLRDRRPGANVLTF,TGCAGCGCGCCCCTCCGGGACAGGCGGCCCGGGGCCAACGTCCTGACTTTC
TRBJ2-3,many,TRBV5-1,14,NA,CASSLEQRLDTQYF,TGCGCCAGCAGCTTGGAACAGCGCTTAGATACGCAGTATTTT
TRBJ2-3,NA,TRBV11-2,12,NA,CASSYDTDTQYF,TGTGCCAGCAGCTACGACACAGATACGCAGTATTTT
TRBJ2-5,many,TRBV20-1,17,TRBD2,CSATTTTSGGPQETQYF,TGCAGTGCTACGACAACGACTAGCGGGGGGCCACAAGAGACCCAGTACTTC
TRBJ2-1,few,TRBV7-6,15,TRBD2,CASIKTSVGRDEQFF,TGTGCCAGCATAAAAACTAGCGTTGGCAGGGATGAGCAGTTCTTC
TRBJ2-7,NA,TRBV10-3,15,NA,CATRRSVEGYYEQYF,TGTGCCACCCGCCGATCCGTGGAGGGCTATTACGAGCAGTACTTC
TRBJ1-1,many,TRBV29-1,11,NA,CSVEWLREAFF,TGCAGCGTTGAATGGCTGCGTGAAGCTTTCTTT
TRBJ1-1,few,TRBV27,14,TRBD1,CASSVTGRNTEAFF,TGTGCCAGCAGTGTGACAGGGAGGAACACTGAAGCTTTCTTT
TRBJ1-5,many,TRBV6-5,14,NA,CASSYPGPNQPQHF,TGTGCCAGCAGTTACCCGGGGCCAAATCAGCCCCAGCATTTT
TRBJ2-7,many,TRBV4-3,16,TRBD2,CASSLYEAGGSYEQYF,TGCGCCAGCAGCCTTTATGAGGCGGGGGGTTCTTACGAGCAGTACTTC
TRBJ2-5,many,TRBV10-3,15,TRBD2,CAISEARGVAETQYF,TGTGCCATCAGTGAGGCCCGGGGGGTAGCGGAGACCCAGTACTTC
TRBJ1-3,many,TRBV12-3/TRBV12-4,17,NA,CASSFGAGGISGNTIYF,TGTGCCAGCAGTTTCGGGGCAGGAGGGATCTCTGGAAACACCATATATTTT
TRBJ1-5,NA,TRBV7-8,16,NA,CASSHGHSYSNQPQHF,TGTGCCAGCAGCCATGGACACTCGTATAGCAATCAGCCCCAGCATTTT
TRBJ2-7,many,TRBV12-3/TRBV12-4,14,NA,CASSLGTLNYEQYF,TGTGCCAGCAGTTTAGGGACCTTGAACTACGAGCAGTACTTC
TRBJ2-2,few,TRBV7-8,16,NA,CASNPPAAGTTGELFF,TGTGCCAGCAACCCCCCCGCGGCCGGGACCACCGGGGAGCTGTTTTTT
TRBJ2-2,NA,TRBV7-9,17,TRBD1,CASSLPPGGLNTGELFF,TGTGCCAGCAGCTTACCCCCAGGGGGCCTAAACACCGGGGAGCTGTTTTTT
TRBJ2-1,many,TRBV6-4,17,TRBD2,CASSKRGAGNTHNEQFF,TGTGCCAGCAGCAAGCGGGGGGCCGGGAACACACACAATGAGCAGTTCTTC
TRBJ2-1,many,TRBV20-1,16,TRBD1,CSARAPGQGAGNEQFF,TGCAGTGCTAGAGCCCCGGGACAGGGGGCTGGGAATGAGCAGTTCTTC
TRBJ2-5,many,TRBV6-5,14,NA,CASSYLTGQETQYF,TGTGCCAGCAGTTACCTAACAGGTCAAGAGACCCAGTACTTC
TRBJ2-1,many,TRBV9,15,TRBD2,CASSATSGGASEQFF,TGTGCCAGCAGCGCAACTAGCGGGGGGGCCTCTGAGCAGTTCTTC
TRBJ2-4,many,TRBV27,14,NA,CASSLRGAKNIQYF,TGTGCCAGCAGTTTACGGGGGGCCAAAAACATTCAGTACTTC
TRBJ2-7,NA,TRBV7-9,17,NA,CASSLAVRLSSSYEQYF,TGTGCCAGCAGCTTAGCCGTGAGGCTATCCAGCTCCTACGAGCAGTACTTC
TRBJ1-1,many,TRBV6-2/TRBV6-3,16,NA,CASSYSSGRGNTEAFF,TGTGCCAGCAGTTACTCTTCGGGCAGGGGGAACACTGAAGCTTTCTTT
TRBJ2-3,many,TRBV27,15,NA,CASSLRLRPTDTQYF,TGTGCCAGCAGTTTAAGACTCAGGCCCACAGATACGCAGTATTTT
TRBJ2-1,few,TRBV14,16,NA,CASSQGSATRPREQFF,TGTGCCAGCAGCCAAGGTTCGGCTACCCGACCGAGGGAGCAGTTCTTC
TRBJ2-7,many,TRBV7-8,14,NA,CASSLARNLYEQYF,TGTGCCAGCAGCTTAGCGCGGAATCTCTACGAGCAGTACTTC
TRBJ2-1,few,TRBV6-2/TRBV6-3,16,NA,CASSYPAEGAENEQFF,TGTGCCAGCAGTTACCCAGCGGAGGGGGCGGAGAATGAGCAGTTCTTC
TRBJ2-7,NA,TRBV20-1,21,TRBD1,CSASRLPGEYHDRVSIYEQYF,TGCAGTGCTAGTAGACTCCCTGGGGAGTACCACGACAGGGTATCCATCTACGAGCAGTACTTC
TRBJ1-2,many,TRBV7-2,14,NA,CASRPKQGAYGYTF,TGTGCCAGCAGGCCCAAACAGGGTGCCTATGGCTACACCTTC
TRBJ1-1,NA,TRBV13,15,NA,CASSQKGEGRTEAFF,TGTGCCAGCAGTCAGAAGGGGGAGGGGCGAACTGAAGCTTTCTTT
TRBJ1-1,many,TRBV12-3/TRBV12-4,14,TRBD1,CASRTGGVRAEAFF,TGTGCCAGCAGAACAGGGGGTGTAAGGGCTGAAGCTTTCTTT
TRBJ2-1,many,TRBV29-1,12,TRBD1,CSVLSGGNEQFF,TGCAGCGTTCTATCAGGGGGTAATGAGCAGTTCTTC
TRBJ1-4,few,TRBV19,15,NA,CASSSWSGGNEKLFF,TGTGCCAGTAGTAGTTGGTCCGGCGGTAATGAAAAACTGTTTTTT
TRBJ2-1,medium-sized,TRBV28,18,NA,CASSSGQILGGDYNEQFF,TGTGCCAGCAGTTCGGGACAGATTTTGGGGGGGGATTACAATGAGCAGTTCTTC
TRBJ2-7,NA,TRBV5-1,17,TRBD2,CASSLAGSVAGGYEQYF,TGCGCCAGCAGCTTGGCCGGTTCGGTTGCGGGAGGATACGAGCAGTACTTC
TRBJ2-3,many,TRBV12-3/TRBV12-4,13,NA,CASSLELTDTQYF,TGTGCCAGCAGTTTGGAACTCACAGATACGCAGTATTTT
TRBJ2-3,NA,TRBV7-8,15,TRBD1,CASSLGGQGADTQYF,TGTGCCAGCAGCTTAGGAGGGCAGGGGGCAGATACGCAGTATTTT
TRBJ2-5,many,TRBV5-1,14,TRBD1,CASSTRDRKETQYF,TGCGCCAGCAGCACGCGGGACAGGAAGGAGACCCAGTACTTC
TRBJ2-7,once,TRBV10-2,14,NA,CASSHPGLGNEQYF,TGCGCCAGCTCCCACCCGGGTCTAGGAAACGAGCAGTACTTC
TRBJ2-7,NA,TRBV6-5,14,NA,CASSYSSEAYEQYF,TGTGCCAGCAGTTACTCTAGCGAAGCCTACGAGCAGTACTTC
TRBJ1-5,many,TRBV10-2,16,TRBD1,CASSESTGGLFQPQHF,TGCGCCAGCAGTGAGTCGACAGGGGGTTTATTTCAGCCCCAGCATTTT